Below are 3 T cell receptor beta chains sequenced from a single sample in a study of blood T cell repertoires in COVID-19. The data were produced by immunoSEQ multiplex PCR, yet TCRdb's version contains in-frame clones alone and is incomplete. The sample contains approximately 270,000 clones, around 88% of which appear only once. The specimen was peripheral blood. The receptor source for this set is a young man with acute or convalescent COVID-19.

As for this clone: Other DNA sequences in this sample translate to the same CDR3. The chain has TRBV28 and TRBJ1-1, with D uncertain. Germline-derived CDR1 and CDR2 are MDHEN and SYDVKM. CDR3 size: 12 residues. Trimming left V 4 bases short and J 2 bases short, with 5 bases between. CDR3 nucleotides: TGTGCCAGCAGTTCGGGTAACACTGAAGCTTTCTTT. Its protein is CASSSGNTEAFF.

This clone was observed a single time. The chain recombines TRBV28 with TRBJ1-1; no firm D call. Germline lookup yields CDR1 MDHEN and CDR2 SYDVKM. Trimming left V 7 bases short and J 5 bases short, with 20 bases between. This CDR3 is built from 15 residues. The DNA for the CDR3 is TGTGCCAGCACCCCGACGCGGGTTGTGAGGACTGAAGCTTTCTTT. It translates to CASTPTRVVRTEAFF.

The chain employs TRBV24-1 and TRBJ2-1; 9 bases line up with TRBD1. The V gene end was trimmed by 3 bases and the J gene end by 3 bases; junction bases not matched to a gene: 5. The CDR3 totals 16 residues. Germline CDR1 is KGHDR and CDR2 is SFDVKD. Written as DNA, the CDR3 is TGTGCCACCAGTGATCCCACAGGGGGCAACTACAATGAGCAGTTCTTC. Protein sequence: CATSDPTGGNYNEQFF.